Below are 29 T cell receptor beta chains sequenced from a single sample in a study of Tregs in tolerant kidney transplant recipients. Sequenced by immunoSEQ multiplex PCR; TCRdb stores in-frame clones only, minus some. Among some 250,000 clones listed, around 81% were seen once. Sequenced input: CD4+ T cells from blood. All receptors derive from a human donor in good health.

J is TRBJ1-2 and V is TRBV5-1; a weak D match, TRBD1 (5 bases). Germline V gene data show CDR1 as SGHRS and CDR2 as YFSETQ. The CDR3 totals 14 residues. V was cut by 1 base and J by 3 bases, with 10 bases left in between. The CDR3 loop is CASSLLGRDYGYTF. Here the CDR3 DNA reads TGCGCCAGCAGCTTGCTGGGGCGAGACTATGGCTACACCTTC.

The V gene is TRBV29-1, the J gene TRBJ2-5; TRBD1 agrees at 8 bases. Germline trimming cut 7 bases from V and 1 base from J; bases unmatched to any gene: 8. Germline loops: CDR1 SQVTM, CDR2 ANQGSEA. The CDR3 has 14 residues. The CDR3 is CSADAGTGQETQYF. DNA of the CDR3: TGCAGCGCAGACGCCGGGACAGGCCAAGAGACCCAGTACTTC.

The chain combines TRBV7-9 with TRBJ1-4; 7 bases line up with TRBD1. J gave up 2 bases and V 5 bases, and 5 bases lay outside the gene matches. The CDR3 consists of 15 residues. Looked up from germline, CDR1 is SEHNR and CDR2 is FQNEAQ (reference sequence). The CDR3, as DNA: TGTGCCAGCAGCCCCGACAGGGACACTAATGAAAAACTGTTTTTT. Translating gives CASSPDRDTNEKLFF. Supplemented by reference TRBV7-9 and TRBJ1-4, the full variable domain reads DTGVSQNPRHKITKRGQNVTFRCDPISEHNRLYWYRQTLGQGPEFLTYFQNEAQLEKSRLLSDRFSAERPKGSFSTLEIQRTEQGDSAMYLCASSPDRDTNEKLFFGSGTQLSVL.

The chain has TRBV5-4 and TRBJ2-3; D perhaps matches TRBD1 (6 bases). V dropped 6 bases and J dropped 0 bases, with 17 bases sitting between them. Germline V gene data show CDR1 as SGHNT and CDR2 as YYREEE (reference sequence). The length of the CDR3 is 16 residues. The CDR3 loop reads CASTNRTVGSTDTQYF. CDR3 nucleotides: TGTGCCAGCACCAACAGGACAGTAGGTAGCACAGATACGCAGTATTTT. The entire variable domain, with the rest obtained from reference TRBV5-4 and TRBJ2-3, is as follows: ETGVTQSPTHLIKTRGQQVTLRCSSQSGHNTVSWYQQALGQGPQFIFQYYREEENGRGNFPPRFSGLQFPNYSSELNVNALELDDSALYLCASTNRTVGSTDTQYFGPGTRLTVL.

The chain links TRBV7-2 to TRBJ1-2; possibly TRBD1 for D (5 bases). Trimming removed 1 base at V and 10 bases at J, with 13 bases between. Germline lookup yields CDR1 SGHTA and CDR2 FQGNSA. The CDR3 is made up of 13 amino acids. Written as DNA, the CDR3 is TGTGCCAGCAGCTTAGGACAGAGCTGGGCCTACACCTTC. Its translation is CASSLGQSWAYTF.

The V and J genes are TRBV10-2 and TRBJ1-1; 7 bases agree with TRBD1. The CDR3 has 17 amino acids. CDR1 is WSHSY and CDR2 is SAAADI in the germline V gene. The ends lost 0 bases at V and 1 base at J; junction bases unmatched: 8. Written as DNA, the CDR3 is TGCGCCAGCAGTGAGTCGAGGGCACAGGGGAGGAACACTGAAGCTTTCTTT. This encodes CASSESRAQGRNTEAFF.

This clone was picked up one time. The chain combines TRBV7-6 with TRBJ2-1; D unclear. V lost 2 bases and J 8 bases, leaving 13 bases between the germline ends. This CDR3 is built from 14 residues. Germline CDR1 SGHVS, CDR2 FNYEAQ. In nucleotides, the CDR3 is TGTGCCAGCAGCTTATTAACAACCCGCGATGAGCAGTTCTTC. Translated, it gives CASSLLTTRDEQFF.

The gene calls are TRBV9 and TRBJ1-2, with D possibly being TRBD1 (5 bases). Trimming took off 0 bases at V and 4 bases at J, with 10 bases between the two ends. Germline CDR1 is SGDLS and CDR2 is YYNGEE. The CDR3 spans 14 residues. This chain's CDR3 is CASSVAQGVYGYTF. The CDR3, as DNA: TGTGCCAGCAGCGTAGCTCAAGGGGTCTATGGCTACACCTTC.

This clone was counted only a few times. The V and J genes are TRBV30 and TRBJ1-6; 12 bases are shared with TRBD1. The germline V gene encodes CDR1 GTSNPN and CDR2 SVGIG (reference sequence). This CDR3 is built from 14 residues. The V gene end was trimmed by 3 bases and the J gene end by 11 bases; junction bases not matched to a gene: 5. The CDR3 protein is CAWSRGQGAAPLHF. In DNA form, the CDR3 reads TGTGCCTGGAGCAGGGGACAGGGGGCAGCACCCCTCCACTTT. The whole variable domain, filled in from reference TRBV30 and TRBJ1-6, reads SQTIHQWPATLVQPVGSPLSLECTVEGTSNPNLYWYRQAAGRGLQLLFYSVGIGQISSEVPQNLSASRPQDRQFILSSKKLLLSDSGFYLCAWSRGQGAAPLHFGNGTRLTVT.

The chain joins TRBV18 to TRBJ2-1; D is unresolved. V lost 0 bases and J 10 bases, leaving 16 bases between the germline ends. CDR1 is KGHSH, CDR2 LQKENI, per germline. This CDR3 has 15 residues. CDR3 sequence: CASSPPVTPDEEQFF. The CDR3 DNA is TGTGCCAGCTCACCACCGGTCACCCCGGACGAAGAGCAGTTCTTC.

This clone was recorded only once. This chain connects TRBV6-1 to TRBJ2-7; 7 nucleotides line up with TRBD1. The CDR3 runs 14 residues. Per germline, CDR1 MNHNS and CDR2 SASEGT. The J segment lost 0 bases and the V segment lost 6 bases, leaving 5 bases of the junction unmatched. The CDR3 loop is CASRETGPSYEQYF. Here the CDR3 DNA reads TGTGCCAGCAGGGAGACAGGGCCCTCCTACGAGCAGTACTTC.

The chain combines TRBV9 with TRBJ2-7; TRBD2 agrees at 11 bases. There are 15 residues in the CDR3. With 1 base clipped from V and 0 bases from J, the junction kept 0 bases outside the gene matches. Germline V CDR1 and CDR2: SGDLS, YYNGEE. CDR3 sequence: CASSVLAGGSYEQYF. DNA of the CDR3: TGTGCCAGCAGCGTACTAGCGGGAGGCTCCTACGAGCAGTACTTC.

The rearrangement uses TRBV7-9 and TRBJ2-3; D gene unclear. Trimming removed 1 base from V and 3 bases from J, with 5 bases in between. Germline V gene lookup returns CDR1 SEHNR and CDR2 FQNEAQ (reference sequence). The CDR3 length is 13 residues. The chain's CDR3 is CASSLGSTDTQYF. Written as DNA, the CDR3 is TGTGCCAGCAGCTTAGGTAGTACAGATACGCAGTATTTT.

Of note for this clone: Other DNA sequences in this sample translate to the same CDR3. This chain joins TRBV4-1 and TRBJ2-5; D remains ambiguous. The CDR3 runs to 13 residues. Germline CDR1 is MGHRA and CDR2 is YSYEKL. Trimming shortened V by 2 bases and J by 5 bases, and 9 bases separated the two germline ends. The CDR3 DNA follows: TGCGCCAGCAGCCAATCGACATTGGAGACCCAGTACTTC. As protein: CASSQSTLETQYF.

The J gene is TRBJ2-3, the V gene TRBV25-1, with 10 bases that match TRBD2. The V gene end was trimmed by 4 bases and the J gene end by 5 bases; junction bases not matched to a gene: 9. The V gene's germline CDR1 is MGHDK and CDR2 SYGVNS. The CDR3 is 16 residues long. This CDR3 is CASSGLAGSLGDTQYF. Here the CDR3 DNA reads TGTGCCAGCAGTGGACTAGCGGGCTCACTGGGAGATACGCAGTATTTT.

The rearrangement joins TRBV18 to TRBJ2-2, with D uncertain. The CDR3 runs 15 residues. Trimming removed 5 bases from V and 2 bases from J, with 12 bases in between. Germline V lookup: CDR1 KGHSH, CDR2 LQKENI. The CDR3 sequence is CASSTNQGNTGELFF. As DNA, the CDR3 is TGTGCCAGCTCAACCAATCAAGGAAACACCGGGGAGCTGTTTTTT. The variable domain in full, with the rest retrieved from reference TRBV18 and TRBJ2-2, is NAGVMQNPRHLVRRRGQEARLRCSPMKGHSHVYWYRQLPEEGLKFMVYLQKENIIDESGMPKERFSAEFPKEGPSILRIQQVVRGDSAAYFCASSTNQGNTGELFFGEGSRLTVL.

This clone was picked up one time. CDR3 sequence (DNA): TGTGCCAGCAGTGAGAGTCCCATGCCTAACTATGGCTACACCTTC. This gives the protein CASSESPMPNYGYTF. The chain joins TRBV2 to TRBJ1-2; D is unclear. V shed 3 bases and J shed 0 bases, with 11 bases lying between them. This CDR3 has 15 residues. Per germline, CDR1 SNHLY and CDR2 FYNNEI.

The gene calls are TRBV6-1 and TRBJ1-2, with D maybe TRBD1 (5 bases). Germline CDR1 reads MNHNS; CDR2 reads SASEGT. This CDR3 contains 12 residues. Trimming left V 6 bases short and J 8 bases short, with 13 bases between. DNA for the CDR3: TGTGCCAGCAGCCACGTTCAGGGAGGCTACACCTTC. It encodes CASSHVQGGYTF.

The chain has TRBV5-5 and TRBJ2-7; D is uncertain. Germline V CDR1 and CDR2: SGHKS, YYEKEE (reference sequence). Trimming left V 0 bases short and J 2 bases short, with 15 bases between. The CDR3 covers 16 residues. CDR3 sequence (DNA): TGTGCCAGCAGCTTGGGCACTATGCCACGAACCTACGAGCAGTACTTC. Translation: CASSLGTMPRTYEQYF.

The rearrangement joins TRBV9 to TRBJ2-5, with 12 bases lining up with TRBD2. Germline V gene sequence: CDR1 SGDLS, CDR2 YYNGEE. V trimming: 4 bases; J trimming: 7 bases; junction bases outside the gene matches: 14. The CDR3 covers 17 residues. In DNA form, the CDR3 reads TGTGCCAGCAGCACCCGCGGGACTAGCGGGTCTGGCGGGACCCAGTACTTC. It encodes CASSTRGTSGSGGTQYF.

Notes on this clone: In the same sample, other DNA sequences code for this CDR3. V is TRBV2 and J is TRBJ2-7; TRBD2 agrees at 7 bases. V shed 7 bases, J shed 3 bases, and the junction held 12 bases outside the gene matches. The CDR3 length is 15 residues. From germline, CDR1 is SNHLY and CDR2 FYNNEI. The CDR3 sequence: CASTPNGGSGYEQYF. The CDR3, as DNA: TGTGCCAGCACCCCAAACGGCGGGAGTGGCTACGAGCAGTACTTC.

This chain connects TRBV12-5 to TRBJ1-2; D ambiguous. The germline V gene encodes CDR1 LGHNT and CDR2 FRNRAP. There are 16 residues in the CDR3. Trimming stripped 0 bases from V and 6 bases from J, with 17 bases between. The CDR3: CASGLVRESRRDGYTF. DNA of the CDR3: TGTGCTAGTGGTTTGGTAAGGGAATCTAGGCGGGATGGCTACACCTTC.

The rearrangement links TRBV5-1 to TRBJ2-7, with D perhaps matching TRBD1 (6 bases). V shed 4 bases and J shed 6 bases, with 11 bases lying between them. There are 12 residues in the CDR3. Germline CDR1 is SGHRS and CDR2 is YFSETQ. The CDR3 sequence is CASSEQGSEQYF. In nucleotides, the CDR3 is TGCGCCAGCAGCGAACAGGGTAGCGAGCAGTACTTC.

The genes are TRBV27 and TRBJ2-7, with TRBD2 identical over 7 bases. The CDR3 sequence is 15 residues long. Looked up from germline, CDR1 is MNHEY and CDR2 is SMNVEV (reference sequence). After removal of 1 base from V and 2 bases from J, the junction contained 5 bases not matched to a gene. The CDR3 loop is CASSLFSGMTYEQYF. Written as DNA, the CDR3 is TGTGCCAGCAGTTTATTCAGCGGGATGACCTACGAGCAGTACTTC.

The rearrangement uses TRBV11-2 and TRBJ2-7, with no clear D. Germline lookup yields CDR1 SGHAT and CDR2 FQNNGV. This CDR3 has 15 residues. V was trimmed by 0 bases and J by 4 bases, leaving 13 bases between them. The CDR3 DNA reads TGTGCCAGCAGCTTAGATTTACCTGTTGGTTACGAGCAGTACTTC. Its protein is CASSLDLPVGYEQYF.

The chain couples TRBV11-2 to TRBJ1-3; D is unresolved. Trimming pared 0 bases from V and 0 bases from J, leaving 6 bases between. Looked up from germline, CDR1 is SGHAT and CDR2 is FQNNGV. The CDR3 is 15 residues long. The CDR3 spells CASSLEVISGNTIYF. CDR3 DNA sequence: TGTGCCAGCAGCTTAGAGGTCATCTCTGGAAACACCATATATTTT. Combining the CDR3 with reference TRBV11-2 and TRBJ1-3 gives the whole variable domain EAGVAQSPRYKIIEKRQSVAFWCNPISGHATLYWYQQILGQGPKLLIQFQNNGVVDDSQLPKDRFSAERLKGVDSTLKIQPAKLEDSAVYLCASSLEVISGNTIYFGEGSWLTVV.

The chain carries TRBV7-6 and TRBJ2-1; 9 bases map to TRBD2. Germline V gene sequence: CDR1 SGHVS, CDR2 FNYEAQ. V shed 3 bases, J shed 7 bases, and the junction held 10 bases outside the gene matches. The CDR3 runs to 16 residues. CDR3 in DNA: TGTGCCAGCAGCTTGGGGGTAGCGGGAGTCATAAATGAGCAGTTCTTC. Translated, it gives CASSLGVAGVINEQFF.

In this sample, this clone turned up once. The chain carries TRBV7-2 and TRBJ2-5; D possibly corresponds to TRBD2 (5 bases). The CDR3 has 14 amino acids. V was shortened by 5 bases and J by 9 bases, with 19 bases between the two germline ends. Germline V gene sequence: CDR1 SGHTA, CDR2 FQGNSA. CDR3 residues: CASSLSGGPEAQYF. The CDR3 DNA reads TGTGCCAGCAGCCTCTCGGGCGGCCCGGAGGCCCAGTACTTC.

The chain joins TRBV7-5 to TRBJ1-6. TRBV7-5 is tagged as a pseudogene. The CDR3 sequence is 15 residues long. CDR3 nucleotide sequence: TGTGCCAGAAGCTTTAAGAAGCTCTATAATTCACCCCTCCACTTT. It specifies CARSFKKLYNSPLHF.